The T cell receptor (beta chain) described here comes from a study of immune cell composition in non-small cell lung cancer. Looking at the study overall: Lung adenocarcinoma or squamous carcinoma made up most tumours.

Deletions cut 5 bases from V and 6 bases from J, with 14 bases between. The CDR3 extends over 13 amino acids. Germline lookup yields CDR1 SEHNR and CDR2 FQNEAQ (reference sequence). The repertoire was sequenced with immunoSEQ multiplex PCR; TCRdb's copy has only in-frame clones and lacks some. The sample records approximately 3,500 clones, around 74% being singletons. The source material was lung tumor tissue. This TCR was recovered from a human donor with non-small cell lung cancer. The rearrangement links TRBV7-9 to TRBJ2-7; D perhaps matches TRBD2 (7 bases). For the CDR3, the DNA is TGTGCCAGCAGCCGGGGGGCCGGGGCCGAGCAGTACTTC. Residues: CASSRGAGAEQYF.